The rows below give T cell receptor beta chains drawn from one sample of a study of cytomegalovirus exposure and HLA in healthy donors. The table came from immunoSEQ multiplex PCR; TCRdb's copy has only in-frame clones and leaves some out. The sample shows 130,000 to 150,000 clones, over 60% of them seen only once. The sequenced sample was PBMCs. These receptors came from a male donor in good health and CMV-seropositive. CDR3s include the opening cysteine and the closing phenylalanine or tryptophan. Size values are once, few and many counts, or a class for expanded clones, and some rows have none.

CDR3aa: CATSKRMGLANEQYF; abundance: -; v_gene: TRBV15
CDR3aa: CASSSGFVDEKLFF; abundance: -; v_gene: TRBV6-6
CDR3aa: CASSSGFSVRQGNSPLHF; abundance: few; v_gene: TRBV5-1
CDR3aa: CASSKRRGTGELFF; abundance: -; v_gene: TRBV21-1
CDR3aa: CASTQGVQGGKTQYF; abundance: -; v_gene: TRBV28
CDR3aa: CASSQFTGVGTDTQYF; abundance: -; v_gene: TRBV14
CDR3aa: CASSQDISGQVTDTQYF; abundance: -; v_gene: TRBV14
CDR3aa: CASSVGGGTVQFF; abundance: -; v_gene: TRBV9
CDR3aa: CASSPGGQGHEQYF; abundance: -; v_gene: TRBV18
CDR3aa: CASGIGTGAQPQHF; abundance: -; v_gene: TRBV12-5
CDR3aa: CASSLALASSYNEQFF; abundance: -; v_gene: TRBV5-8
CDR3aa: CASSFGQGAHYEQYF; abundance: -; v_gene: TRBV5-1
CDR3aa: CASSFGGRGSYEQYF; abundance: -; v_gene: TRBV28
CDR3aa: CASSLVAGGYEQYF; abundance: -; v_gene: TRBV7-9
CDR3aa: CASSSPSYNSPLHF; abundance: -; v_gene: TRBV11-3
CDR3aa: CASAIRKQYF; abundance: few; v_gene: TRBV23-1
CDR3aa: CASSLWGGSEQFF; abundance: -; v_gene: TRBV9
CDR3aa: CASFTESYEQYF; abundance: -; v_gene: TRBV18
CDR3aa: CASSSPSGSPLHF; abundance: -; v_gene: TRBV7-9
CDR3aa: CASSFRGNSYNEQFF; abundance: -; v_gene: TRBV6-5
CDR3aa: CASSLPTSGEQETQYF; abundance: once; v_gene: TRBV7-6
CDR3aa: CASMASQETQYF; abundance: once; v_gene: TRBV2
CDR3aa: CASSPTGDGNTIYF; abundance: -; v_gene: TRBV5-4
CDR3aa: CASSQDHDTQYF; abundance: few; v_gene: TRBV4-1
CDR3aa: CASSHLNSGELNNEQFF; abundance: -; v_gene: TRBV4-3
CDR3aa: CASSLRDSAYEQYF; abundance: -; v_gene: TRBV6-5
CDR3aa: CASSAPGQTYEQYF; abundance: -; v_gene: TRBV7-9
CDR3aa: CASSPQWRFLSSGANVLTF; abundance: -; v_gene: TRBV5-1
CDR3aa: CAWSRPGLAFYNEQFF; abundance: -; v_gene: TRBV30
CDR3aa: CASSPETGLQETQYF; abundance: -; v_gene: TRBV18
CDR3aa: CASNLAGDAYEQYF; abundance: -; v_gene: TRBV5-1
CDR3aa: CASSLALAGGHEQFF; abundance: few; v_gene: TRBV7-6
CDR3aa: CASSLVPIAEYSTDTQYF; abundance: few; v_gene: TRBV7-2
CDR3aa: CASLPGGQGFTEAFF; abundance: -; v_gene: TRBV19
CDR3aa: CASSLTVGTDYEQYF; abundance: -; v_gene: TRBV7-3
CDR3aa: CASSLVGRGNTEAFF; abundance: -; v_gene: TRBV7-8
CDR3aa: CASSEGGPYGYTF; abundance: -; v_gene: TRBV2
CDR3aa: CASTPTGNSNQPQHF; abundance: -; v_gene: TRBV27
CDR3aa: CASSFDRDTGELFF; abundance: -; v_gene: TRBV7-9
CDR3aa: CASSSPYSGSRAGELFF; abundance: -; v_gene: TRBV7-6
CDR3aa: CASLDGVRDTQYF; abundance: -; v_gene: TRBV19
CDR3aa: CASSPASGNNEQFF; abundance: once; v_gene: TRBV9
CDR3aa: CASSHNWGDSSYEQYF; abundance: -; v_gene: TRBV7-2
CDR3aa: CASSQDGGGDQPQHF; abundance: few; v_gene: TRBV5-4
CDR3aa: CASSFRDRASYEQYF; abundance: -; v_gene: TRBV7-8
CDR3aa: CASRPGQVSYEQYF; abundance: few; v_gene: TRBV28
CDR3aa: CASSLGTGNSGNTIYF; abundance: -; v_gene: TRBV11-2
CDR3aa: CASSQPLDRGAGYTF; abundance: -; v_gene: TRBV4-1
CDR3aa: CASSLAQGGPRETQYF; abundance: -; v_gene: TRBV13